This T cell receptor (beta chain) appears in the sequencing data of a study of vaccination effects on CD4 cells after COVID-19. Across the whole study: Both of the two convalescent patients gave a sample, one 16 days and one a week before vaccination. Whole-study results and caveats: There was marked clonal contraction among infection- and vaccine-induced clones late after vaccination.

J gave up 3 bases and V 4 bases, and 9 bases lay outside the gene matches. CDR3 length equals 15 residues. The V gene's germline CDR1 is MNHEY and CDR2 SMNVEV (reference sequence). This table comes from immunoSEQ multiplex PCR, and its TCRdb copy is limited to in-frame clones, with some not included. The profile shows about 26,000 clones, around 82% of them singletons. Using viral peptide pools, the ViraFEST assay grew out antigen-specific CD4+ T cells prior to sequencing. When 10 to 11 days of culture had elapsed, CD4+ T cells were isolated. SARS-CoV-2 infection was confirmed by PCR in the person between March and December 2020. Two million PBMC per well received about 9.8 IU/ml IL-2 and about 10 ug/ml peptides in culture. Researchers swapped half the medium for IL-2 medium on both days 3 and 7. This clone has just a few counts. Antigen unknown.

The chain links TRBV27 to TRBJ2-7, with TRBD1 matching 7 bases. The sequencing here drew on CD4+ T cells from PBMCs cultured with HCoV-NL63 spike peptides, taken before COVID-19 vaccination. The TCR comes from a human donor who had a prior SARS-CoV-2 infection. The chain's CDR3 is CASSSSDRWDYEQYF. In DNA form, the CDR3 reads TGTGCCAGCAGTTCGTCGGACAGGTGGGACTACGAGCAGTACTTC.